This entry concerns a single T cell receptor beta chain. These data are taken from a study of blood T cell repertoires in COVID-19. Losses at the gene ends were 5 bases for V and 9 bases for J; bases not matched to a gene: 0. Germline V gene data show CDR1 as MNHEY and CDR2 as SVGEGT. The CDR3 extends over 11 amino acids. Clones were read by immunoSEQ multiplex PCR, and TCRdb kept only the in-frame ones, dropping some. The table includes about 160,000 clones, about three quarters detected once. The sample consisted of peripheral blood. The chain recombines TRBV6-2 or TRBV6-3 with TRBJ2-1; 8 bases are a match to TRBD2. The receptor was isolated from a man in his sixties or seventies with acute or convalescent COVID-19. CDR3 sequence: CASSRGGEQFF. DNA for the CDR3: TGTGCCAGCAGTCGGGGGGGTGAGCAGTTCTTC.